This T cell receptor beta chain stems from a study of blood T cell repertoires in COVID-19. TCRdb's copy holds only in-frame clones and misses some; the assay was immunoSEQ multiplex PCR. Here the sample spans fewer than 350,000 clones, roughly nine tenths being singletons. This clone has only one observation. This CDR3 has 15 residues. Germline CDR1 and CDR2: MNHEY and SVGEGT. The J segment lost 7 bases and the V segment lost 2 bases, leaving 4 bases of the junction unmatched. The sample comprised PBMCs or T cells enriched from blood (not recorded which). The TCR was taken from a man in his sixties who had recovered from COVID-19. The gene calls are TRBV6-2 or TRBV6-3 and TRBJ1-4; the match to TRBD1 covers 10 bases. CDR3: CASSYPGDRGEKLFF. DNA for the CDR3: TGTGCCAGCAGTTACCCCGGGGACAGGGGTGAAAAACTGTTTTTT.